The rows below give T cell receptor beta chains drawn from one sample of a study of blood T cell repertoires in COVID-19. Using immunoSEQ multiplex PCR, the repertoire was profiled, and TCRdb retains in-frame clones only, with some absent. The sample shows more than 200,000 clones, 80% to 90% of them seen only once. The specimen sequenced was peripheral blood. The source is a man at least 80 years old with acute or convalescent COVID-19. CDR3s include the opening cysteine and the closing phenylalanine or tryptophan. A D gene is named only where the DNA matches it firmly. Expanded clones get a size class; other rows say once, few or many, or leave the size out.

d_gene	abundance	j_gene	v_gene	CDR3nt	CDR3aa
TRBD2	NA	TRBJ2-7	TRBV14	TGTGCCAGCAGCCAAGCCGGACTAGCGGTCGAGCAGTACTTC	CASSQAGLAVEQYF
NA	NA	TRBJ1-2	TRBV27	TGTGCCAGCGCCATGCAGGGTTATGGCTACACCTTC	CASAMQGYGYTF
TRBD2	once	TRBJ2-3	TRBV27	TGTGCCAGCAGTAGTTCTAGCGGGGCTCGCACAGGTACGCAGTATTTT	CASSSSSGARTGTQYF
NA	NA	TRBJ2-6	TRBV19	TGTGCCAGTGGTTCGGGTGGCTCTGGGGCCAACGTCCTGACTTTC	CASGSGGSGANVLTF
TRBD1	large	TRBJ1-1	TRBV7-2	TGTGCCAGCAGCCCACAGACAGGGCCCAACTTTGGGGCTTTCTTT	CASSPQTGPNFGAFF
NA	NA	TRBJ1-4	TRBV7-9	TGTGCCAGCAGCTTAAGGGGCACTGTGAATGAAAAACTGTTTTTT	CASSLRGTVNEKLFF
NA	NA	TRBJ2-5	TRBV27	TGTGCCAGCAGCCCAAGGGGCAGCCTACGGTTGGAGACCCAGTACTTC	CASSPRGSLRLETQYF
NA	NA	TRBJ2-1	TRBV19	TGTGCCAGTAGTAATCAGGGCTTAAACTACAATGAGCAGTTCTTC	CASSNQGLNYNEQFF
NA	NA	TRBJ1-2	TRBV7-9	TGTGCCAGCAGCTTCGGCTATGGCTACACCTTC	CASSFGYGYTF
NA	NA	TRBJ1-1	TRBV7-2	TGTGCCAGCAGCCCCCCCTCAGGGCTGAACACTGAAGCTTTCTTT	CASSPPSGLNTEAFF
TRBD2	few	TRBJ2-1	TRBV19	TGTGCCACCCTAGCGGGAGGGAGATCCAATGAGCAGTTCTTC	CATLAGGRSNEQFF
NA	NA	TRBJ2-1	TRBV14	TGTGCCAGCAGCCAATTACAGTCCGGTTCCAATGAGCAGTTCTTC	CASSQLQSGSNEQFF
TRBD2	NA	TRBJ2-7	TRBV27	TGTGCCAGCAGTCCCTCGACTAGCGCCTCCTACGAGCAGTACTTC	CASSPSTSASYEQYF
TRBD2	few	TRBJ2-1	TRBV2	TGTGCCAGCAGTGCCAGGGCTAGCGGGGGAAAGAGCTCCTACAATGAGCAGTTCTTC	CASSARASGGKSSYNEQFF
TRBD2	NA	TRBJ2-2	TRBV7-3	TGTGCCAGCAGCCCCCAGAAACTAGCGGCGAACACCGGGGAGCTGTTTTTT	CASSPQKLAANTGELFF
TRBD2	NA	TRBJ2-5	TRBV5-6	TGTGCCAGCAGCCCCCGGGGTTTAGCGGGAGGGTTCTCCCAGTACTTC	CASSPRGLAGGFSQYF
NA	NA	TRBJ1-5	TRBV28	TGTGCCAGCAGTTTACGGGGGGCGAAGAGCAATCAGCCCCAGCATTTT	CASSLRGAKSNQPQHF
TRBD2	NA	TRBJ2-1	TRBV12-3/TRBV12-4	TGTGCCAGCAGTTATCTAGCGGTAAATGAGCAGTTCTTC	CASSYLAVNEQFF
TRBD2	few	TRBJ2-7	TRBV30	TGTGCCTGGAGTGGTGCGAGCGGGAGGGCCCACGAGCAGTACTTC	CAWSGASGRAHEQYF
TRBD2	NA	TRBJ2-5	TRBV7-2	TGTGCCAGCAGCTCCGGGACTACGATAGAGACCCAGTACTTC	CASSSGTTIETQYF
TRBD1	NA	TRBJ2-3	TRBV7-3	TGTGCCAGCAGCTTTACAGGGGGTGGGACAGATACGCAGTATTTT	CASSFTGGGTDTQYF
TRBD1	NA	TRBJ2-2	TRBV5-4	TGTGCCAGCAGCCACTATGGACAGGGATACACCGGGGAGCTGTTTTTT	CASSHYGQGYTGELFF
NA	NA	TRBJ2-1	TRBV11-3	TGTGCCAGCAGCTCGACTAGCAATGAGCAGTTCTTC	CASSSTSNEQFF
NA	NA	TRBJ1-1	TRBV19	TGTGCCAGTAGTATAGGCAGGGTGGGAACTGAAGCTTTCTTT	CASSIGRVGTEAFF
NA	NA	TRBJ2-1	TRBV5-1	TGCGCCAGCAGCTTGGTTGCTGGAGACAATGAGCAGTTCTTC	CASSLVAGDNEQFF
TRBD1	NA	TRBJ1-1	TRBV27	TGTGCCAGCAGTTTAGGGGTCGGACAGGGGTTGGGCACTGAAGCTTTCTTT	CASSLGVGQGLGTEAFF
TRBD1	NA	TRBJ2-5	TRBV7-2	TGTGCCAGCAGCTTAGCCGGGACAGGGTACGAGACCCAGTACTTC	CASSLAGTGYETQYF
TRBD2	once	TRBJ2-1	TRBV6-5	TGTGCCAGCAGTTTGACTAGCGGGAGCTACAATGAGCAGTTCTTC	CASSLTSGSYNEQFF
TRBD2	NA	TRBJ2-1	TRBV9	TGTGCCAGCAGCGCTACTAGCGGGGCAACCGACAAATACAATGAGCAGTTCTTC	CASSATSGATDKYNEQFF
TRBD1	NA	TRBJ2-3	TRBV18	TGTGCCAGCTCACGCCGGGACAGGGGATTCACAGATACGCAGTATTTT	CASSRRDRGFTDTQYF
NA	NA	TRBJ1-3	TRBV2	TGTGCCAGCAGGGCAGGCGCTCCATCTGGAAACACCATATATTTT	CASRAGAPSGNTIYF
NA	NA	TRBJ2-7	TRBV27	TGTGCCACCAAAAACGAAATCGCTAGGGGTGAGCAGTACTTC	CATKNEIARGEQYF
NA	NA	TRBJ2-2	TRBV19	TGTGCCAGTAGAACGGGAGTGGGGAACACCGGGGAGCTGTTTTTT	CASRTGVGNTGELFF
TRBD2	NA	TRBJ2-2	TRBV3-1/TRBV3-2	TGTGCCAGCAGAGCGGGAAACACCGGGGAGCTGTTTTTT	CASRAGNTGELFF
TRBD2	NA	TRBJ2-3	TRBV5-4	TGTGCCAGCACCGTGGGGCTAGCGGGTACAGATACGCAGTATTTT	CASTVGLAGTDTQYF
NA	NA	TRBJ2-1	TRBV11-3	TGTGCCAGCAGCTTGGGGGGAGTTTACGATGAGCAGTTCTTC	CASSLGGVYDEQFF
TRBD1	NA	TRBJ1-6	TRBV30	TGTGCCTACTCTCCCGGGACAGCCTATAATTCACCCCTCCACTTT	CAYSPGTAYNSPLHF
TRBD2	NA	TRBJ2-3	TRBV5-1	TGCGCCAGCAGCTTGGGACTAGCGGGCGAAGGATTTAACACAGATACGCAGTATTTT	CASSLGLAGEGFNTDTQYF
TRBD1	NA	TRBJ2-3	TRBV24-1	TGTGCCACCAGTGATTTGAGTTCTGACAGGGGGATGGATACGCAGTATTTT	CATSDLSSDRGMDTQYF
NA	NA	TRBJ1-3	TRBV5-1	TGCGCCAGCAGCTTAGGGGTTGGAAACACCATATATTTT	CASSLGVGNTIYF
NA	NA	TRBJ1-1	TRBV19	TGTGCCAGTAGTATATTCAGGGGTACTGAAGCTTTCTTT	CASSIFRGTEAFF
TRBD2	NA	TRBJ2-1	TRBV7-6	TGTGCCAGCAGCAAGCCTAGCGGGAGTAATGAGCAGTTCTTC	CASSKPSGSNEQFF